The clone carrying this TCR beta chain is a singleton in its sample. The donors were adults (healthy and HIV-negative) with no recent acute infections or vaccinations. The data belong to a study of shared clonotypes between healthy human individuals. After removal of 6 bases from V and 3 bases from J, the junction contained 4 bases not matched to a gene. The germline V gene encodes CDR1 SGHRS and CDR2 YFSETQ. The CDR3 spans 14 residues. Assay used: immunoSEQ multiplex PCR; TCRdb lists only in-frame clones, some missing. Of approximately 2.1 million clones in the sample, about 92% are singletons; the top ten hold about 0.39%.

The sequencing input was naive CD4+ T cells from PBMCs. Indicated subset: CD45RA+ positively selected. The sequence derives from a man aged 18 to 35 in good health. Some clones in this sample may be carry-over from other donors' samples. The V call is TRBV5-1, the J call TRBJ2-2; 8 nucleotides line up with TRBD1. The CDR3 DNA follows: TGCGCCAGCACTAAGACAGGGGACACCGGGGAGCTGTTTTTT. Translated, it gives CASTKTGDTGELFF.